This TCR beta chain appears in the sequencing data of a study of shared clonotypes between healthy human individuals. The V end lost 4 bases, the J end lost 0 bases, and 9 bases lay between the germline ends. The CDR3 is 14 amino acids. In germline, CDR1 is SNHLY, CDR2 FYNNEI. The data were produced by immunoSEQ multiplex PCR, yet TCRdb's version contains in-frame clones alone and is incomplete. Of roughly 1.5 million clones in the sample, approximately 98% were seen once. The sequenced sample consisted of naive CD4+ T cells sorted from blood. Subset here: CD45RA+ positively selected. The clonotype was recovered from a man aged 25 to 45 in good health. The chain combines TRBV2 with TRBJ1-1; D gene ambiguous. CDR3 sequence: CASSAQTLNTEAFF. In DNA form, the CDR3 reads TGTGCCAGCAGTGCGCAGACCTTGAACACTGAAGCTTTCTTT. The whole variable domain, remainder taken from reference TRBV2 and TRBJ1-1, is EPEVTQTPSHQVTQMGQEVILRCVPISNHLYFYWYRQILGQKVEFLVSFYNNEISEKSEIFDDQFSVERPDGSNFTLKIRSTKLEDSAMYFCASSAQTLNTEAFFGQGTRLTVV.